The 16 T cell receptor beta chains in this list originate from one sample, sequenced in a study of shared clonotypes between healthy human individuals. Generated by immunoSEQ multiplex PCR, the TCRdb table keeps only in-frame clones and is missing some. The sample comprises fewer than 1.4 million clones, about 84% of which are singletons, and under 0.8% rests with the top ten. The specimen sequenced was memory CD4+ T cells from PBMCs. Subset reported: CD45RA-negative fraction. The receptor source for this set is a man aged 18 to 30 in good health. Some clones in this sample may be carry-over from other donors' samples.

This clone was seen just once. The chain employs TRBV7-2 and TRBJ2-7, with D uncertain. Germline lookup yields CDR1 SGHTA and CDR2 FQGNSA. The CDR3 extends over 13 amino acids. V was pared by 0 bases and J by 6 bases, with 9 bases between. In nucleotides, the CDR3 is TGTGCCAGCAGCTTAGCTTGGTTCGGCGAGCAGTACTTC. Encoded protein: CASSLAWFGEQYF.

This clone appeared a single time. The CDR3 DNA sequence: TGTGCCAGCAGCCTGGGGCAGGGTAGAAGCTCTGGAAACACCATATATTTT. It encodes CASSLGQGRSSGNTIYF. V and J are TRBV11-3 and TRBJ1-3, with D possibly being TRBD1 (5 bases). The CDR3 runs to 17 residues. Germline CDR1 SGHNT, CDR2 YENEEA. The V gene lost 5 bases and the J gene lost 0 bases, with 17 bases spanning the gap.

The gene calls are TRBV5-1 and TRBJ2-5; possible D gene TRBD2, 5 bases. CDR1 and CDR2 from the germline V gene are SGHRS and YFSETQ. V gave up 0 bases and J gave up 5 bases, with 14 bases separating them. This CDR3 spans 15 amino acids. The CDR3 loop reads CASSLAVGRGETQYF. The CDR3 nucleotides read TGCGCCAGCAGCTTGGCCGTAGGGAGAGGCGAGACCCAGTACTTC.

J is TRBJ2-7 and V is TRBV5-4; 12 bases line up with TRBD2. There are 15 residues in the CDR3. With 2 bases clipped from V and 5 bases from J, the junction kept 5 bases outside the gene matches. Germline V lookup: CDR1 SGHNT, CDR2 YYREEE (reference sequence). The CDR3 spells CASSLRTSGTNEQYF. The CDR3 nucleotides are TGTGCCAGCAGCTTAAGGACTAGCGGGACCAACGAGCAGTACTTC. The full variable domain, completed using reference TRBV5-4 and TRBJ2-7, is ETGVTQSPTHLIKTRGQQVTLRCSSQSGHNTVSWYQQALGQGPQFIFQYYREEENGRGNFPPRFSGLQFPNYSSELNVNALELDDSALYLCASSLRTSGTNEQYFGPGTRLTVT.

V usage is TRBV6-5 and J usage is TRBJ2-1, with TRBD1 matching over 9 bases. The trim removed 8 bases at V and 6 bases at J, leaving 8 bases unmatched. The CDR3 loop spans 14 amino acids. CDR1 is MNHEY, CDR2 SVGAGI, per germline. The CDR3 nucleotides read TGTGCCAGCGGGAGGGACAGGGACCGCAATGAGCAGTTCTTC. Its translation is CASGRDRDRNEQFF.

There are a few counts of this clone. The chain uses TRBV2 and TRBJ2-2; TRBD2 might be the D (5 bases). CDR1 and CDR2 (germline): SNHLY, FYNNEI. Between the trimmed V and J ends, which lost 6 bases and 4 bases, there was a span of 12 bases. The CDR3 length is 14 residues. DNA of the CDR3: TGTGCCAGCAGGTTAGGGAGTAGCACCGGGGAGCTGTTTTTT. Amino acid sequence: CASRLGSSTGELFF.

This rearrangement joins TRBV10-3 to TRBJ2-7; D gene uncertain. The V and J ends lost 2 bases and 6 bases respectively, with 8 bases between them. The CDR3 contains 12 residues. Germline V gives CDR1 ENHRY, CDR2 SYGVKD. In nucleotides, the CDR3 is TGTGCCATCAGTGAGACGAGTAGCGAGCAGTACTTC. Its translation: CAISETSSEQYF.

This sequence joins TRBV29-1 and TRBJ2-5; D might be TRBD1 (7 bases). The CDR3 is made up of 12 amino acids. V was trimmed by 4 bases and J by 5 bases, leaving 11 bases between them. Looked up from germline, CDR1 is SQVTM and CDR2 is ANQGSEA. CDR3 loop: CSVAAGGETQYF. The CDR3 bases are TGCAGCGTTGCCGCAGGGGGGGAGACCCAGTACTTC.

The chain joins TRBV18 to TRBJ1-3; no clear D. Germline lookup yields CDR1 KGHSH and CDR2 LQKENI. The CDR3 contains 14 residues. Trimming shortened V by 2 bases and J by 2 bases, and 7 bases separated the two germline ends. This chain's CDR3 is CASSPGVPGNTIYF. CDR3 nucleotide sequence: TGTGCCAGCTCACCAGGGGTCCCTGGAAACACCATATATTTT.

This clone was observed a few times. This rearrangement joins TRBV4-2 to TRBJ2-7, with D possibly matching TRBD2 (5 bases). CDR1 LGHNA and CDR2 YNFKEQ come from the germline V gene. The CDR3 length is 13 residues. The V end was cut by 0 bases, the J end by 5 bases, with 8 bases between. CDR3 sequence reads: CASSQDSANEQYF. The CDR3 DNA is TGTGCCAGCAGCCAAGATAGCGCAAACGAGCAGTACTTC.

This clone was recorded only once. The chain combines TRBV30 with TRBJ2-5; tentatively, D is TRBD2 (5 bases). Per the germline V gene, CDR1 is GTSNPN and CDR2 is SVGIG (reference sequence). The V end was cut by 3 bases, the J end by 4 bases, with 9 bases between. The CDR3 length is 12 residues. DNA of the CDR3: TGTGCCTGGAGCGGACGGGGAGAGACCCAGTACTTC. It translates to CAWSGRGETQYF.

With respect to this clone: Germline and junction disagree at one end, which may indicate a read error. V is TRBV5-6 and J is TRBJ2-7, with D hard to call. The CDR3 has 14 residues. Per the germline V gene, CDR1 is SGHDT and CDR2 is YYEEEE. The CDR3 nucleotides are TGTGCCAGCAGCCCCGGGTCTCATCGAATCGGCCCGGTTTTC. Translating it yields CASSPGSHRIGPVF.

The chain is built from TRBV27 and TRBJ2-3; 12 positions match TRBD2. Trimming cost V 2 bases and J 8 bases; bases outside gene matches: 5. The CDR3 spans 15 residues. Germline V CDR1 and CDR2: MNHEY, SMNVEV (reference sequence). DNA for the CDR3: TGTGCCAGCAGTTTACTAGCGGGAGGGCCGGGTACGCAGTATTTT. Protein sequence: CASSLLAGGPGTQYF.

The chain couples TRBV5-5 to TRBJ1-1, with 7 positions matching TRBD1. Germline V gene lookup returns CDR1 SGHKS and CDR2 YYEKEE (reference sequence). V was clipped by 7 bases and J by 7 bases; unmatched bases: 22. The length of the CDR3 is 17 residues. CDR3 DNA sequence: TGTGCCAGCCAAAGGGGTCTGCCAAACAGGGGCCTGAATGAAGCTTTCTTT. Its protein product is CASQRGLPNRGLNEAFF. The complete variable domain, with remaining parts taken from reference TRBV5-5 and TRBJ1-1, reads DAGVTQSPTHLIKTRGQQVTLRCSPISGHKSVSWYQQVLGQGPQFIFQYYEKEERGRGNFPDRFSARQFPNYSSELNVNALLLGDSALYLCASQRGLPNRGLNEAFFGQGTRLTVV.

The chain is built from TRBV5-1 and TRBJ1-3; D gene uncertain. The germline V and J ends were trimmed by 4 bases and 0 bases, with 11 bases remaining between them. There are 15 residues in the CDR3. Per the germline V gene, CDR1 is SGHRS and CDR2 is YFSETQ. CDR3 nucleotides: TGCGCCAGCAGCCCAGACTCGAGCTCTGGAAACACCATATATTTT. Protein: CASSPDSSSGNTIYF.

The rearrangement joins TRBV5-4 to TRBJ2-3, with D possibly being TRBD1 (5 bases). The germline V gene has CDR1 SGHNT and CDR2 YYREEE (reference sequence). With 0 bases removed from V and 6 bases from J, the gap between germline ends came to 11 bases. This CDR3 is built from 14 residues. The CDR3 DNA sequence: TGTGCCAGCAGCTTGGTGGCAGGGAAGGATACGCAGTATTTT. This encodes CASSLVAGKDTQYF.